This T cell receptor (beta chain) was sequenced in a study of blood T cell repertoires in COVID-19. Study background: Donors in the United States, Italy and Spain gave samples during acute or convalescent COVID-19.

This clone was detected only once. In the source study's methods: Scientists estimated how many nucleated cells there were by amplifying reference gene primers. Clones were sequenced by immunoSEQ multiplex PCR, and TCRdb holds only the in-frame ones, with some missing. D and trimming were read from the DNA, whereas the V and J calls and clone size are those reported in that table. The sample has about 230,000 clones, approximately 80% seen once. V trimming: 5 bases; J trimming: 1 base; junction bases outside the gene matches: 5. Looked up from germline, CDR1 is MGHRA and CDR2 is YSYEKL. The CDR3 runs to 16 residues.

Sequenced sample: peripheral blood. The V gene is TRBV4-1, the J gene TRBJ2-2; 9 positions match TRBD2. The receptor was derived from a woman between 45 and 65 years old with acute or convalescent COVID-19. This chain's CDR3 is CASSSPAGGNTGELFF. The CDR3 DNA follows: TGCGCCAGCAGCTCCCCAGCGGGAGGGAACACCGGGGAGCTGTTTTTT.